A selection of T cell receptor beta chains follows, all from one sample in a study of cytomegalovirus exposure and HLA in healthy donors. Sequencing used immunoSEQ multiplex PCR; TCRdb keeps in-frame clones, though not all of them. The table has approximately 160,000 clones, 84% seen once. The sample consisted of PBMCs. These receptors all stem from a girl aged 10 to 17 in good health and CMV-seropositive. The CDR3 runs from the conserved cysteine through the conserved F or W.

v_gene	j_gene	CDR3aa
TRBV9	TRBJ2-4	CASSVGTGGENIQYF
TRBV18	TRBJ1-4	CASSPRAGPPSEVFF
TRBV7-7	TRBJ2-5	CASSFLDRGHGETQYF
TRBV6-1	TRBJ1-2	CASSSQSYRGYTF
TRBV30	TRBJ1-2	CAWSVPNRVYGYTF
TRBV5-6	TRBJ2-5	CASSLTGRMETQYF
TRBV7-2	TRBJ2-1	CASPTGGGSYNEQFF
TRBV2	TRBJ1-1	CASSDRREDTEAFF
TRBV11-2	TRBJ2-5	CASSLIRETQYF
TRBV11-2	TRBJ2-7	CASSWGLAGGGSYEQYF
TRBV30	TRBJ1-3	CACDTESSGNTIYF
TRBV4-1	TRBJ2-1	CASSQELGGVEEQFF
TRBV21-1	TRBJ2-7	CASSMGRDRSSYEQYF
TRBV11-3	TRBJ1-6	CASSLEDSRRYSPLHF
TRBV6-6	TRBJ1-1	CASSYSQGDTEAFF
TRBV4-1	TRBJ2-1	CASSFTSGGRGDEQFF
TRBV4-1	TRBJ2-7	CASSQLTTYEQYF
TRBV6-5	TRBJ2-7	CASSFGGLAGGEQYF
TRBV7-3	TRBJ2-1	CASSQGLAGSHEQFF
TRBV27	TRBJ1-1	CASSLSNQGTEAFF
TRBV7-6	TRBJ2-1	CASSLAGRDYNEQFF
TRBV7-8	TRBJ1-5	CASTHWTGDQPQHF
TRBV7-9	TRBJ1-4	CASSLVAGGNEKLFF
TRBV9	TRBJ2-1	CASSVEGLAGPGDEQFF
TRBV6-1	TRBJ1-1	CASSETHDREAFF
TRBV30	TRBJ1-1	CAWSTRDSLNTEAFF
TRBV7-2	TRBJ2-1	CASSLVQGYYNEQFF
TRBV6-1	TRBJ1-3	CASSGLGTISGNTIYF
TRBV5-4	TRBJ1-2	CASSLADRAGGYTF
TRBV7-9	TRBJ2-7	CASSHSTGEYEQYF
TRBV19	TRBJ1-1	CASSILPGQGNTEAFF
TRBV7-2	TRBJ1-1	CASSPPGTGILMNTEAFF
TRBV5-1	TRBJ1-1	CASSLSNTEAFF
TRBV4-1	TRBJ2-2	CASSQRGGLTGELFF
TRBV27	TRBJ2-3	CASSLSPETSTDTQYF
TRBV29-1	TRBJ2-7	CSVVNQGSYEQYF
TRBV5-1	TRBJ2-5	CASSLEGVLTQYF
TRBV18	TRBJ2-6	CASSRGAGHAGANVLTF